These 26 T cell receptor beta chains came from one sample sequenced in a study of CD8 T cells in ankylosing spondylitis. Which antigens these TCRs recognize remains unknown. TCRdb re-derived calls from the 5' RACE reads in MiXCR, one entry per CDR3 protein. Among about 700,000 distinct CDR3 sequences listed, around 20% were seen once. Whole-study findings and limits: One TCR beta motif, made up of 7 or 8 highly homologous variants, appeared characteristic of ankylosing spondylitis blood.

Sequenced sample: blood, either unsorted or a sorted T cell fraction (not recorded which). All receptors come from a male donor with ankylosing spondylitis.

This clonotype was seen only a few times. The chain carries TRBV5-1 and TRBJ2-1; the D gene is possibly TRBD1 (6 bases). Trimming cost V 4 bases and J 2 bases, with 10 bases left between them. In germline, CDR1 is SGHRS, CDR2 YFSETQ. The CDR3 has 14 amino acids. The CDR3 loop reads CASSTGNPYNEQFF. CDR3 sequence (DNA): TGCGCCAGCAGCACAGGGAACCCCTACAATGAGCAGTTCTTC. Supplemented by reference TRBV5-1 and TRBJ2-1, the full variable domain reads KAGVTQTPRYLIKTRGQQVTLSCSPISGHRSVSWYQQTPGQGLQFLFEYFSETQRNKGNFPGRFSGRQFSNSRSEMNVSTLELGDSALYLCASSTGNPYNEQFFGPGTRLTVL.

This chain joins TRBV19 and TRBJ2-1, with TRBD2 identical over 10 bases. CDR1 is LNHDA and CDR2 is SQIVND in the germline V gene (reference sequence). This CDR3 has 14 residues. V gave up 7 bases and J gave up 4 bases; unmatched junction bases: 4. The chain's CDR3 is CASKKREGYNEQFF. CDR3 bases: TGTGCCAGTAAAAAGCGGGAGGGATACAATGAGCAGTTCTTC.

The chain carries TRBV6-4 and TRBJ2-5; tentative D call: TRBD2 (6 bases). The germline V gene encodes CDR1 MRHNA and CDR2 SNTAGT. The V and J ends lost 6 bases and 5 bases respectively, with 19 bases between them. The CDR3 is made up of 15 amino acids. The CDR3 region is CASRPYDSGGETQYF. CDR3 coding DNA: TGTGCCAGCAGACCCTACGACTCCGGAGGGGAGACCCAGTACTTC.

This clonotype came up a few times. CDR3 amino acids: CSASTAYEQYF. The CDR3 region has the DNA TGCAGCGCTTCGACGGCATACGAGCAGTACTTC. The rearrangement links TRBV29-1 to TRBJ2-7; D is unresolved. Between the trimmed V and J ends, which lost 7 bases and 4 bases, there was a span of 11 bases. The CDR3 spans 11 residues. Germline V gene data show CDR1 as SQVTM and CDR2 as ANQGSEA.

This clonotype has more than one count but fewer than ten. This chain connects TRBV9 to TRBJ2-7, with D perhaps being TRBD1 or TRBD2 (6 bases each). The V and J ends lost 3 bases and 5 bases respectively, with 18 bases between them. This CDR3 spans 15 amino acids. Germline V gene sequence: CDR1 SGDLS, CDR2 YYNGEE. The CDR3 reads CASSARDRPGDEQYF. CDR3 sequence (DNA): TGTGCCAGCAGCGCGAGAGACAGGCCGGGGGACGAGCAGTACTTC. The variable domain in full, with the rest retrieved from reference TRBV9 and TRBJ2-7, is DSGVTQTPKHLITATGQRVTLRCSPRSGDLSVYWYQQSLDQGLQFLIQYYNGEERAKGNILERFSAQQFPDLHSELNLSSLELGDSALYFCASSARDRPGDEQYFGPGTRLTVT.

This clonotype came up a few times. The CDR3 DNA follows: TGCGCCAGCAGCCCCTCTTCTAGCGGAGAGCAGTTCTTC. It specifies CASSPSSSGEQFF. The chain joins TRBV4-1 to TRBJ2-1; 7 positions agree with TRBD2. The CDR3 contains 13 residues. After removal of 4 bases from V and 10 bases from J, the junction contained 7 bases not matched to a gene. Germline V gene data show CDR1 as MGHRA and CDR2 as YSYEKL.

The chain links TRBV27 to TRBJ2-7, with a weak D call TRBD1 (7 bases). The CDR3 is 14 amino acids. The germline gives CDR1 MNHEY, CDR2 SMNVEV (reference sequence). The V end was cut by 6 bases, the J end by 2 bases, with 14 bases between. The CDR3 here is CASRPAGQTYEQYF. CDR3 in DNA: TGTGCCAGCAGACCGGCGGGACAGACCTACGAGCAGTACTTC.

The V call is TRBV7-3, the J call TRBJ2-2; 9 bases fit TRBD2. V trimming: 5 bases; J trimming: 7 bases; junction bases outside the gene matches: 8. Looked up from germline, CDR1 is SGHTA and CDR2 is FQGTGA. This CDR3 is 15 amino acids long. The CDR3 region is CASSKIAGAGGELFF. DNA for the CDR3: TGTGCCAGCAGCAAAATAGCGGGAGCCGGCGGGGAGCTGTTTTTT.

The rearrangement joins TRBV14 to TRBJ2-7; 8 positions match TRBD1. V lost 4 bases, J lost 4 bases, and 15 bases stayed unmatched. The CDR3 has 17 residues. Per the germline V gene, CDR1 is SGHDN and CDR2 is FVKESK. The CDR3 nucleotides read TGTGCCAGCAGCCCCTTGACAGGGGAAGGGAATAGGTACGAGCAGTACTTC. Translating it yields CASSPLTGEGNRYEQYF.

This clonotype was observed a few times. The gene calls are TRBV6-2 or TRBV6-3 and TRBJ2-7, with 8 positions matching TRBD2. The CDR3 is 13 residues long. CDR1 MNHEY and CDR2 SVGEGT come from the germline V gene. J gave up 2 bases and V 10 bases, and 7 bases lay outside the gene matches. CDR3 nucleotides: TGTGCCACCGCGGGAGGCTCAGCCTACGAGCAGTACTTC. Translating it yields CATAGGSAYEQYF.

This clonotype was counted only a few times. The chain joins TRBV7-2 to TRBJ2-5, with 12 bases that match TRBD2. This CDR3 contains 16 residues. The V gene end was trimmed by 4 bases and the J gene end by 5 bases; junction bases not matched to a gene: 8. Germline V gene data show CDR1 as SGHTA and CDR2 as FQGNSA. The CDR3 here is CASSSRLAGVWETQYF. CDR3 DNA sequence: TGTGCCAGCAGCTCCCGACTAGCGGGAGTCTGGGAGACCCAGTACTTC.

V usage is TRBV9 and J usage is TRBJ2-3; 7 nucleotides match TRBD2. Trimming removed 6 bases from V and 0 bases from J; junction bases left unmatched: 1. The germline gives CDR1 SGDLS, CDR2 YYNGEE. CDR3 size: 13 residues. The CDR3, as DNA: TGTGCCAGCAAAGCGGGGAGCACAGATACGCAGTATTTT. Protein sequence: CASKAGSTDTQYF.

This clonotype was seen a few times. The J gene is TRBJ1-1, the V gene TRBV2; maybe TRBD1 (5 bases). The CDR3 runs to 14 residues. In germline, CDR1 is SNHLY, CDR2 FYNNEI. Trimming shortened V by 4 bases and J by 5 bases, and 14 bases separated the two germline ends. The CDR3, as DNA: TGTGCCAGCAGTGGGATACGGGGGGGGACTGAAGCTTTCTTT. Translating gives CASSGIRGGTEAFF.

This clonotype was recorded at least ten times. The chain joins TRBV12-3 or TRBV12-4 to TRBJ2-1; 10 bases fit TRBD2. The CDR3 length is 14 residues. The V segment lost 5 bases and the J segment 7 bases; nucleotides outside the gene matches: 5. CDR3 sequence reads: CASSRTSGRNEQFF. The CDR3 bases are TGTGCCAGCAGTCGGACTAGCGGCAGGAATGAGCAGTTCTTC.

The CDR3 loop reads CASSLTGSGYGYTF. The CDR3, as DNA: TGTGCCAGCAGCTTGACAGGGTCAGGATATGGCTACACCTTC. The gene calls are TRBV12-3 or TRBV12-4 and TRBJ1-2; 7 positions match TRBD1. The CDR3 length is 14 residues. Trimming removed 6 bases from V and 5 bases from J; junction bases left unmatched: 9.

There are a few counts of this clonotype. The rearrangement links TRBV12-3 or TRBV12-4 to TRBJ1-2, with unresolved D. Trimming took 7 bases from V and 4 from J, leaving 16 bases between them. CDR3 length: 14 residues. The CDR3 sequence: CASTQLPGSYGYTF. CDR3 in DNA: TGTGCCAGCACCCAACTACCAGGCAGCTATGGCTACACCTTC.

In regard to this clonotype: The DNA is omitted, as the CDR3 cannot be located on it reliably, and the CDR3 follows TCRdb's listing. The chain uses TRBV5-1 and TRBJ1-1. The CDR3 sequence runs 15 residues, both termini included. CDR1 and CDR2 (germline): SGHRS, YFSETQ. This CDR3 is CASSPDFGSGTEAFF.

The chain is built from TRBV6-1 and TRBJ2-1, with 8 bases aligning to TRBD2. Trimming cost V 2 bases and J 4 bases; bases outside gene matches: 16. This CDR3 contains 19 residues. Germline CDR1 is MNHNS and CDR2 is SASEGT. Here the CDR3 reads CASSEQVRRALAEYNEQFF. CDR3 DNA: TGTGCCAGCAGTGAACAGGTGAGAAGAGCACTAGCGGAGTACAATGAGCAGTTCTTC.

V gene TRBV5-1 combines with J gene TRBJ2-1; D may be TRBD1 or TRBD2 (6 bases each). Germline CDR1 is SGHRS and CDR2 is YFSETQ. V lost 2 bases and J 8 bases, leaving 14 bases between the germline ends. This CDR3 region has 14 residues. In DNA form, the CDR3 reads TGCGCCAGCAGCTTAGTCGGGGGCGGTGATGAGCAGTTCTTC. This sequence encodes CASSLVGGGDEQFF.

The chain joins TRBV27 to TRBJ2-7, with D possibly TRBD1 on 6 matching bases. Germline loops: CDR1 MNHEY, CDR2 SMNVEV (reference sequence). The CDR3 is 15 amino acids. V lost 5 bases, J lost 3 bases, and 17 bases lay in between. CDR3 DNA: TGTGCCAGCAGTCCGATATTACAGGGTGGCTACGAGCAGTACTTC. Translation: CASSPILQGGYEQYF.

This clonotype is labeled medium-sized. The chain recombines TRBV5-1 with TRBJ1-1; unclear D gene. This CDR3 region has 15 residues. V shed 1 base and J shed 4 bases, with 14 bases lying between them. Germline CDR1 and CDR2: SGHRS and YFSETQ. The CDR3 sequence: CASSLWSLEVTEAFF. The CDR3 nucleotides read TGCGCCAGCAGCTTGTGGAGCTTGGAGGTCACTGAAGCTTTCTTT.

The chain carries TRBV18 and TRBJ2-3; maybe TRBD1 (5 bases). The germline V gene has CDR1 KGHSH and CDR2 LQKENI. There are 14 residues in the CDR3. Trimming cost V 3 bases and J 5 bases, with 12 bases left between them. The CDR3 nucleotides are TGTGCCAGCTCACCGTTAGGGGATGGAGATACGCAGTATTTT. Protein sequence: CASSPLGDGDTQYF.

The chain links TRBV3-1 to TRBJ2-7; TRBD1 matches at 10 bases. CDR1 is LGHDT and CDR2 is YNNKEL in the germline V gene (reference sequence). This CDR3 has 15 amino acids. Trimming cost V 0 bases and J 5 bases; bases outside gene matches: 4. The DNA of the CDR3 is TGTGCCAGCAGCCAAGAGTGGACAGGGGGGGACGAGCAGTACTTC. Protein: CASSQEWTGGDEQYF.

This chain joins TRBV5-1 and TRBJ1-4, with TRBD1 as a possible D gene (5 bases). Trimming stripped 1 base from V and 4 bases from J, with 11 bases between. Per the germline V gene, CDR1 is SGHRS and CDR2 is YFSETQ. The CDR3 covers 15 residues. The DNA of the CDR3 is TGCGCCAGCAGCTTGTTTGGACAAAATAATGAAAAACTGTTTTTT. Its protein product is CASSLFGQNNEKLFF.

This clonotype was detected a few times. This chain uses TRBV3-1 with TRBJ2-3; D is unresolved. Trimming cost V 2 bases and J 3 bases, with 9 bases left between them. Germline assignment: CDR1 LGHDT and CDR2 YNNKEL (reference sequence). This CDR3 has 14 residues. The CDR3 DNA reads as TGTGCCAGCAGCCAAAGCCCCGTGACAGATACGCAGTATTTT. Protein sequence: CASSQSPVTDTQYF.

This clonotype appeared a few times. The J gene is TRBJ1-6, the V gene TRBV12-3 or TRBV12-4, with TRBD1 as a possible D gene (5 bases). Trimming stripped 6 bases from V and 14 bases from J, with 14 bases between. The length of the CDR3 is 12 residues. The CDR3 here is CASRIAGGALHF. CDR3 DNA: TGTGCCAGCAGAATCGCCGGGGGTGCCCTCCACTTT.